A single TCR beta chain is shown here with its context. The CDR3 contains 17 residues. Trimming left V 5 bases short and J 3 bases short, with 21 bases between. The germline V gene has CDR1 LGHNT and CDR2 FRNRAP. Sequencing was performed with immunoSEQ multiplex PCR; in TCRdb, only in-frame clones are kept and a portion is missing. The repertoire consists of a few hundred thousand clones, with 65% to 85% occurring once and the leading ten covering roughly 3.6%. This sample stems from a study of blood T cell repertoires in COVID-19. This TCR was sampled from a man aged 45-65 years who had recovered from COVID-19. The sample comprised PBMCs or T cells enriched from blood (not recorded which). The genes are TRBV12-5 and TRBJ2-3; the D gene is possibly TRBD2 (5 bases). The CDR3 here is CASGLTLRAITTDTQYF. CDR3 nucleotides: TGTGCTAGTGGTCTCACCCTGCGGGCCATAACGACAGATACGCAGTATTTT.